One sample yielded the 14 T cell receptor beta chains listed below, sequenced in a study of Graves' ophthalmopathy and Graves' hyperthyroidism. Transcripts of RNA were the source for amplifying TCR beta CDR3 regions. The first-round RT-PCR employed HTBI primers together with the Qiagen OneStep RT-PCR kit. A multiplex PCR was then performed as the second round. TCRdb analysed the multiplex PCR reads with MiXCR anew, one entry per CDR3 protein. Of tens of thousands of distinct CDR3 sequences listed, about 50% are singletons. The material sequenced was peripheral blood. Receptors originate from an adult man with Graves' ophthalmopathy.

This chain connects TRBV20-1 to TRBJ2-5; 13 bases fit TRBD2. This CDR3 is 16 amino acids long. J lost 3 bases, V lost 4 bases, and 8 bases had no gene match. Germline V gives CDR1 DFQATT, CDR2 SNEGSKA (reference sequence). In nucleotides, the CDR3 is TGCAGTGCTATTACTAGCGGGAGGGCCGTTAAAGAGACCCAGTACTTC. It is translated as CSAITSGRAVKETQYF.

By sample share, this clonotype is medium-sized. The chain uses TRBV15 and TRBJ2-7; perhaps TRBD2 as D (6 bases). The germline CDR1 and CDR2 sequences are LNHNV and YYDKDF (reference sequence). The V end was cut by 1 base, the J end by 1 base, with 14 bases between. This CDR3 region has 16 residues. The CDR3 DNA sequence: TGTGCCACCAGCAGAGGATCCGGACTACAATCCTACGAGCAGTACTTC. This translates into CATSRGSGLQSYEQYF.

This clonotype is deemed medium-sized (0.01 to 0.1%). The chain combines TRBV2 with TRBJ2-3, with 7 bases fitting TRBD1. The V and J ends lost 8 bases and 3 bases, in that order; junction bases with no gene match: 2. This CDR3 is built from 12 residues. CDR1 SNHLY and CDR2 FYNNEI come from the germline V gene. The CDR3 bases are TGTGCCAGCGACAGGGATACAGATACGCAGTATTTT. This codes for CASDRDTDTQYF.

This clonotype occurred many times. The V gene is TRBV7-9, the J gene TRBJ1-5, with D possibly TRBD1 on 5 matching bases. Germline CDR1 reads SEHNR; CDR2 reads FQNEAQ (reference sequence). This CDR3 has 12 amino acids. The V gene lost 5 bases and the J gene lost 9 bases, with 11 bases spanning the gap. CDR3 nucleotides: TGTGCCAGCAGCATTCGGGACCGGCCCCAGCATTTT. It translates to CASSIRDRPQHF.

Regarding this clonotype: The junction departs from the called germline gene at one end, perhaps through a read error. The CDR3 here is CGATSGTSGIYGQFF. CDR3 sequence (DNA): TGCGGTGCTACCTCCGGGACTAGCGGGATATACGGGCAGTTCTTC. The V call is TRBV20-1, the J call TRBJ2-1, with TRBD2 matching 13 bases. The length of the CDR3 is 15 residues. Per the germline V gene, CDR1 is DFQATT and CDR2 is SNEGSKA (reference sequence).

Many counts were recorded for this clonotype. This sequence joins TRBV29-1 and TRBJ2-3, with 7 bases identical to TRBD2. Trimming cost V 1 base and J 2 bases; bases outside gene matches: 3. Germline V gives CDR1 SQVTM, CDR2 ANQGSEA. The CDR3 is 14 amino acids. The CDR3 sequence: CSVEGGLYTDTQYF. The CDR3 bases are TGCAGCGTTGAAGGGGGACTATACACAGATACGCAGTATTTT.

This clonotype has at least ten counts. The chain carries TRBV20-1 and TRBJ2-3; 9 nucleotides line up with TRBD1. V trimming: 5 bases; J trimming: 1 base; junction bases outside the gene matches: 7. CDR1 is DFQATT, CDR2 SNEGSKA, per germline (reference sequence). The CDR3 has 15 residues. The CDR3 coding sequence is TGCAGTGCTGCCCTGGACAGGGGAGGCACAGATACGCAGTATTTT. Encoded protein: CSAALDRGGTDTQYF.

This clonotype was recorded a few times. An end of the junction differs from the germline gene, which may be a read error. CDR3 sequence reads: CSARGVRGQETQYF. CDR3 coding DNA: TGCAGTGCGAGAGGAGTCAGGGGCCAAGAGACCCAGTACTTC. This rearrangement joins TRBV20-1 to TRBJ2-5; tentatively, D is TRBD1 (6 bases). Germline V gene data show CDR1 as DFQATT and CDR2 as SNEGSKA (reference sequence). The CDR3 has 14 residues.

The rearrangement uses TRBV29-1 and TRBJ1-2; D uncertain. CDR1 and CDR2 from the germline V gene are SQVTM and ANQGSEA. Trimming took 6 bases from V and 3 from J, leaving 11 bases between them. The CDR3 covers 12 residues. CDR3 sequence: CSVGPVDYGYTF. CDR3 bases: TGCAGCGTAGGGCCCGTGGACTATGGCTACACCTTC.

The CDR3 is CASTSLGRSRELFF. In DNA, the CDR3 is TGTGCCAGCACCTCCCTCGGGCGGAGCCGGGAGCTGTTTTTT. The J gene is TRBJ2-2, the V gene TRBV25-1; unclear D gene. CDR3 size: 14 residues. V was pared by 7 bases and J by 9 bases, with 18 bases between. From germline, CDR1 is MGHDK and CDR2 SYGVNS.

This clonotype has at least ten counts. This chain links TRBV7-3 with TRBJ2-2; the D is unclear. Trimming removed 5 bases from V and 0 bases from J, with 7 bases in between. The CDR3 is 14 residues long. In germline, CDR1 is SGHTA, CDR2 FQGTGA. CDR3 sequence: CASSDIANTGELFF. For the CDR3, the DNA is TGTGCCAGCAGCGACATTGCGAACACCGGGGAGCTGTTTTTT.

The chain couples TRBV12-3 or TRBV12-4 to TRBJ2-7; D is possibly TRBD1 (6 bases). This CDR3 comprises 11 residues. Between the trimmed V and J ends, which lost 7 bases and 6 bases, there was a span of 10 bases. The CDR3 DNA reads TGTGCCAGCAAAGACAGGTCCGAGCAGTACTTC. It translates to CASKDRSEQYF.

The gene calls are TRBV2 and TRBJ1-5; D gene ambiguous. Germline CDR1 reads SNHLY; CDR2 reads FYNNEI. This CDR3 spans 14 amino acids. Between the trimmed V and J ends, which lost 8 bases and 3 bases, there was a span of 14 bases. CDR3 DNA sequence: TGTGCCAGCCGGTTACAGATCACCAATCAGCCCCAGCATTTT. Its translation: CASRLQITNQPQHF.

This clonotype was counted at least ten times. The V call is TRBV9, the J call TRBJ2-2; D might be TRBD1 (5 bases). V lost 0 bases to trimming and J lost 3 bases, with 12 bases between them. Germline CDR1 and CDR2: SGDLS and YYNGEE. The CDR3 spans 16 residues. CDR3 sequence reads: CASSVGQYVDTGELFF. The CDR3 coding sequence is TGTGCCAGCAGCGTAGGACAGTATGTGGACACCGGGGAGCTGTTTTTT.